This passage covers 11 T cell receptor beta chains from one sample sequenced in a study of cytomegalovirus exposure and HLA in healthy donors. The PCR made use of 60 Vbeta and 13 Jbeta primers. Only in-frame clones appear in the TCRdb table, and some are missing; sequencing was by immunoSEQ multiplex PCR. Counted here are about 160,000 clones, 80% to 90% occurring once; the ten biggest clones make up about 13%. Source material: PBMCs. The source of these receptors is a woman aged 45-60 years in good health and CMV-seronegative.

This clone has a handful of counts. This chain links TRBV6-1 with TRBJ1-1, with D perhaps TRBD1 (6 bases). The CDR3 is 15 residues long. The germline V gene encodes CDR1 MNHNS and CDR2 SASEGT. V gave up 0 bases and J gave up 4 bases, with 12 bases separating them. CDR3 amino acids: CASSEAPGVSTEAFF. CDR3 in DNA: TGTGCCAGCAGTGAAGCCCCAGGGGTAAGCACTGAAGCTTTCTTT.

The chain joins TRBV19 to TRBJ1-6; no clear D. The germline V and J ends were trimmed by 9 bases and 7 bases, with 19 bases remaining between them. CDR1 LNHDA and CDR2 SQIVND come from the germline V gene (reference sequence). This CDR3 has 15 amino acids. The CDR3 bases are TGTGCCAGAGCCCCTCGCGTAATTGCGAATTCACCCCTCCACTTT. Translation: CARAPRVIANSPLHF.

V is TRBV6-5 and J is TRBJ1-2, with D possibly TRBD1 on 6 matching bases. V shed 5 bases and J shed 6 bases, with 16 bases lying between them. This CDR3 is 14 amino acids long. Per the germline V gene, CDR1 is MNHEY and CDR2 is SVGAGI. CDR3 amino acids: CASSPFQGLDGYTF. CDR3 nucleotides: TGTGCCAGCAGTCCCTTCCAGGGGTTGGATGGCTACACCTTC.

This clone has only one observation. CDR3: CASSLGLRGSYNEQFF. The CDR3 nucleotides read TGTGCCAGCAGTTTAGGTCTTAGGGGCTCCTACAATGAGCAGTTCTTC. The chain uses TRBV28 and TRBJ2-1; a possible D gene is TRBD1 (5 bases). The V and J ends lost 2 bases and 0 bases respectively, with 11 bases between them. Per germline, CDR1 MDHEN and CDR2 SYDVKM. The CDR3 sequence is 16 residues long. Filled out from reference TRBV28 and TRBJ2-1, the complete variable domain reads DVKVTQSSRYLVKRTGEKVFLECVQDMDHENMFWYRQDPGLGLRLIYFSYDVKMKEKGDIPEGYSVSREKKERFSLILESASTNQTSMYLCASSLGLRGSYNEQFFGPGTRLTVL.

V gene TRBV18 combines with J gene TRBJ2-1; TRBD2 matches at 13 bases. From germline, CDR1 is KGHSH and CDR2 LQKENI. V shed 2 bases and J 7 bases; nucleotides not matched to a gene: 2. The CDR3 is 15 residues long. The CDR3 region has the DNA TGTGCCAGCTCACCAGGGACTAGCGGGACGAATGAGCAGTTCTTC. Amino acids: CASSPGTSGTNEQFF.

This clone has just one count. This chain links TRBV5-4 with TRBJ2-1; perhaps TRBD1 as D (5 bases). Germline V gene lookup returns CDR1 SGHNT and CDR2 YYREEE (reference sequence). The V and J ends lost 3 bases and 9 bases respectively, with 19 bases between them. The CDR3 length is 15 residues. Here the CDR3 DNA reads TGTGCCAGCAGCTCAAGGGGCAGTGTGTCCGTTGAGCAGTTCTTC. Translation: CASSSRGSVSVEQFF.

The rearrangement links TRBV30 to TRBJ1-4; no clear D. Germline V gene data show CDR1 as GTSNPN and CDR2 as SVGIG (reference sequence). V dropped 1 base and J dropped 8 bases, with 8 bases sitting between them. The CDR3 length is 12 residues. The CDR3 loop reads CAWSAPFEKLFF. CDR3 sequence (DNA): TGTGCCTGGAGTGCCCCATTCGAAAAACTGTTTTTT.

CDR3 loop: CASSRGGTEGEQYF. DNA for the CDR3: TGTGCCAGCAGCAGAGGGGGAACCGAAGGCGAGCAGTACTTC. The genes are TRBV7-9 and TRBJ2-7, with D possibly TRBD1 on 6 matching bases. CDR1 and CDR2 from the germline V gene are SEHNR and FQNEAQ (reference sequence). This CDR3 is built from 14 residues. V gave up 5 bases and J gave up 6 bases, with 17 bases separating them.

On this clone: The sample carries other DNA sequences with the same CDR3. The V gene is TRBV27, the J gene TRBJ1-2, with 10 bases that match TRBD1. V lost 5 bases to trimming and J lost 4 bases; unmatched junction nucleotides: 7. Looked up from germline, CDR1 is MNHEY and CDR2 is SMNVEV (reference sequence). CDR3 length: 15 amino acids. The CDR3 DNA reads TGTGCCAGCAGTCCAGGACAGGGGGTTGGCTATGGCTACACCTTC. This gives the protein CASSPGQGVGYGYTF.

This clone was seen a single time. The V gene is TRBV9, the J gene TRBJ2-3, with 7 bases identical to TRBD1. V was pared by 4 bases and J by 3 bases, with 8 bases of the junction left unmatched. Germline assignment: CDR1 SGDLS and CDR2 YYNGEE. The CDR3 consists of 15 residues. CDR3 sequence (DNA): TGTGCCAGCAGCACTACTCCAGGGGGAACAGATACGCAGTATTTT. It yields the protein CASSTTPGGTDTQYF.

The V gene is TRBV4-3, the J gene TRBJ2-1, with TRBD2 matching over 8 bases. In germline, CDR1 is LGHNA, CDR2 YSLEER. The junction had 7 bases not matched to a gene; V was cut back by 1 base and J by 2 bases. This CDR3 contains 17 residues. Written as DNA, the CDR3 is TGCGCCAGCAGCCAAGGGGTGAGCGGGAGAGCCTACAATGAGCAGTTCTTC. This encodes CASSQGVSGRAYNEQFF.